This T cell receptor (beta chain) emerged from a study of early T cells in non-severe SARS-CoV-2 infection (dated by TCRdb to about 2021). In terms of the full investigation: TCR sequencing used bulk RNA from unsorted whole blood, so alpha and beta chains could not be paired.

This was a case-control study nested in a cohort of healthcare workers in London, UK, who had nasopharyngeal swab PCR tests and blood samples taken every week. Healthcare workers were recruited between 23 and 31 March 2020, during the week of the UK lockdown, and were followed weekly for up to roughly 16 weeks. From cysteine to phenylalanine, the CDR3 is 16 amino acids long. The entry retains the CDR3 DNA only, 48 bases that are in frame from base 1. V gives up 0 bases and J gives up 1 base, and the segment between their germline ends measures 12 bases. The germline V gene encodes CDR1 SGHTA and CDR2 FQGTGA. This clonotype was counted ten times or more. Its antigen is unknown. Base qualities are not recorded, but no much larger clone differs from it by a single base. Receptors were amplified or captured by 5' RACE. Sequencing took place on a NextSeq 500. Unique molecular identifiers were attached to individual cDNA molecules in the TCR library protocol so that sequencing error and PCR bias could be corrected. Both TCR alpha and beta chains were sequenced, and tight co-correlation was observed between alpha and beta sequence abundances in each sample. As for how the authors treated the data: Decombinator V4 was used to annotate TCR sequences for V gene, J gene and CDR3. TCRs were defined as expanded if a significant change between any two time points was detected under a Poisson model with p below 0.0001. TCR abundances were normalised to the total number of TCRs sequenced per sample and expressed as counts per million. TRAV1-2 paired with TRAJ12, TRAJ20 or TRAJ33 defined MAIT TCRs, while TRAV10 paired with TRAJ18 defined iNKT TCRs. VDJdb, accessed on 1 November 2021, was searched for TCRs annotated for CMV, EBV and SARS-CoV-2, and TCRs annotated for more than one antigen were excluded. TCRdb's own reprocessing of the public reads used fastp at Q25 and MiXCR and kept productive beta chains. Every CDR3 protein is listed once, alongside the most common genes and DNA of its rows. TCRdb's processing, not the authors' own work, is the source of the V and J calls. The sample table holds over 90,000 distinct CDR3 sequences, of which less than 15% were seen once. The ten largest clones capture nearly 4.5% of the sample.

Broad study findings and their caveats: VDJdb matching was skewed toward anti-spike CD8 responses, so virus-specific expansions were likely underestimated and private and CD4 specificities were missed.

This receptor was obtained from an adult who was a healthcare worker with PCR-confirmed SARS-CoV-2 infection or an uninfected control (not recorded which). Specimen: whole blood, collected at baseline. The V and J segments used are TRBV7-3 and TRBJ1-2; the D gene lacks a confident call. In nucleotides, the sequence is TGTGCCAGCAGCTTAACCCCACCGCGAAATAACTATGGCTACACCTTC. It translates as CASSLTPPRNNYGYTF.